This T cell receptor (beta chain) originates from a study of beta chain features in type 1 diabetes. Study-level information: No patient-donor differences in age, gender, total cells or subset yield.

This clone was seen more than once but under ten times. Its antigen is unidentified. Germline values: CDR1 KGHSH, CDR2 LQKENI. The trim removed 3 bases at V and 8 bases at J, leaving 9 bases unmatched. This CDR3 is 15 amino acids long. Since all of the isolated RNA was reverse transcribed, expressed TCRB transcripts were what got sequenced. Assay used: immunoSEQ multiplex PCR; TCRdb lists only in-frame clones, some missing. The sample yields about 360,000 clones, roughly 12% seen once. Overall study findings and caveats: For patients and controls alike, PCR might favor shorter templates to the same degree.

The source of this sequence is a young man in good health. The genes are TRBV18 and TRBJ1-4; 7 bases are shared with TRBD1. The source material was naive CD4+ T cells from blood. The chain's CDR3 is CASSPLTGQGEKLFF. Here the CDR3 DNA reads TGTGCCAGCTCACCCCTGACAGGGCAAGGCGAAAAACTGTTTTTT.